The 26 T cell receptor beta chains below were found in one sample sequenced in a study of blood T cell repertoires in COVID-19. Produced via immunoSEQ multiplex PCR; TCRdb's table is partial and in-frame only. The repertoire has around 330,000 clones, 85% of them found once; the top ten carry 1.5% to 2%. Sequencing used PBMCs or T cells enriched from blood (not recorded which). Receptors were obtained from a young woman who had been exposed to COVID-19.

This rearrangement joins TRBV2 to TRBJ2-3, with 7 bases matching TRBD2. In germline, CDR1 is SNHLY, CDR2 FYNNEI. The V segment lost 5 bases and the J segment 3 bases; nucleotides outside the gene matches: 11. The CDR3 has 16 residues. The CDR3 protein is CASSSSLGRATDTQYF. The CDR3 nucleotides are TGTGCCAGCAGTTCATCCCTGGGGAGGGCTACAGATACGCAGTATTTT. The variable domain in full, with the rest retrieved from reference TRBV2 and TRBJ2-3, is EPEVTQTPSHQVTQMGQEVILRCVPISNHLYFYWYRQILGQKVEFLVSFYNNEISEKSEIFDDQFSVERPDGSNFTLKIRSTKLEDSAMYFCASSSSLGRATDTQYFGPGTRLTVL.

The rearrangement links TRBV4-1 to TRBJ2-7; 8 bases are a match to TRBD1. J was trimmed by 1 base and V by 4 bases; bases with no gene match: 9. The CDR3 consists of 16 residues. In germline, CDR1 is MGHRA, CDR2 YSYEKL. The CDR3 here is CASSLNTGGRSYEQYF. The CDR3 bases are TGCGCCAGCAGCCTCAACACAGGGGGAAGATCCTACGAGCAGTACTTC.

V is TRBV7-9 and J is TRBJ1-5; D remains ambiguous. The germline CDR1 and CDR2 sequences are SEHNR and FQNEAQ (reference sequence). The V end lost 5 bases, the J end lost 0 bases, and 14 bases lay between the germline ends. This CDR3 is 16 amino acids long. The DNA for the CDR3 is TGTGCCAGCAGCCATCACCGCGGGAATAGCAATCAGCCCCAGCATTTT. This translates into CASSHHRGNSNQPQHF.

This clone was counted a single time. The chain combines TRBV5-1 with TRBJ1-2; D not certain. The CDR3 has 16 amino acids. Germline assignment: CDR1 SGHRS and CDR2 YFSETQ. V lost 0 bases to trimming and J lost 6 bases, with 18 bases between them. DNA for the CDR3: TGCGCCAGCAGCTTGGCCCTCTTAGGCAGGCTCCATGGCTACACCTTC. As protein: CASSLALLGRLHGYTF.

The chain couples TRBV27 to TRBJ1-3, with 9 bases that match TRBD1. Looked up from germline, CDR1 is MNHEY and CDR2 is SMNVEV (reference sequence). The CDR3 loop spans 18 amino acids. Losses at the gene ends were 9 bases for V and 4 bases for J; bases not matched to a gene: 19. The CDR3 loop reads CASLFSPDRGLGGNTIYF. The CDR3, as DNA: TGTGCCAGTTTATTTAGCCCAGACAGGGGGTTGGGGGGAAACACCATATATTTT.

The gene calls are TRBV4-2 and TRBJ2-3; D is ambiguous. CDR1 LGHNA and CDR2 YNFKEQ come from the germline V gene. This CDR3 contains 11 residues. V shed 8 bases and J shed 6 bases, with 9 bases lying between them. The CDR3 loop is CASRARDTQYF. CDR3 nucleotide sequence: TGTGCCAGCCGCGCGAGGGATACGCAGTATTTT.

This clone was observed once. This sequence joins TRBV5-4 and TRBJ2-2; 9 bases are a match to TRBD1. Trimming removed 3 bases from V and 5 bases from J; junction bases left unmatched: 5. Germline CDR1 SGHNT, CDR2 YYREEE (reference sequence). CDR3 size: 15 residues. The CDR3 sequence is CASSSGTGSTGELFF. The CDR3 nucleotides read TGTGCCAGCAGCTCCGGGACAGGGTCAACCGGGGAGCTGTTTTTT.

This chain connects TRBV4-3 to TRBJ2-2, with a weak D call TRBD1 (6 bases). CDR3 length equals 14 residues. Germline V gene sequence: CDR1 LGHNA, CDR2 YSLEER. V lost 6 bases to trimming and J lost 3 bases, with 11 bases between them. In nucleotides, the CDR3 is TGCGCCAGCAGATTGGACAGCTACACCGGGGAGCTGTTTTTT. Its protein is CASRLDSYTGELFF.

The rearrangement uses TRBV2 and TRBJ2-4; 8 nucleotides line up with TRBD2. The germline gives CDR1 SNHLY, CDR2 FYNNEI. The CDR3 is 21 amino acids. Trimming cost V 0 bases and J 0 bases; bases outside gene matches: 16. CDR3 nucleotides: TGTGCCAGCAGTGAAGCGCTTCGCGGGGGGCCCTACCTTAAAGCCAAAAACATTCAGTACTTC. Translation: CASSEALRGGPYLKAKNIQYF. The full variable domain, its missing parts supplied by reference TRBV2 and TRBJ2-4, is EPEVTQTPSHQVTQMGQEVILRCVPISNHLYFYWYRQILGQKVEFLVSFYNNEISEKSEIFDDQFSVERPDGSNFTLKIRSTKLEDSAMYFCASSEALRGGPYLKAKNIQYFGAGTRLSVL.

This chain links TRBV30 with TRBJ1-1; no firm D call. Trimming removed 2 bases at V and 2 bases at J, with 3 bases between. The CDR3 length is 11 residues. Germline V gene data show CDR1 as GTSNPN and CDR2 as SVGIG (reference sequence). CDR3 DNA sequence: TGTGCCTGGAGTCTAAACACTGAAGCTTTCTTT. It translates to CAWSLNTEAFF.

J is TRBJ1-1 and V is TRBV4-1; D remains ambiguous. Trimming removed 1 base at V and 4 bases at J, with 10 bases between. Germline V gene sequence: CDR1 MGHRA, CDR2 YSYEKL. The CDR3 sequence is 14 residues long. CDR3 sequence reads: CASSQVGVGTEAFF. The DNA of the CDR3 is TGCGCCAGCAGCCAAGTCGGGGTGGGCACTGAAGCTTTCTTT.

The chain couples TRBV28 to TRBJ1-2; 7 nucleotides align to TRBD1. Germline-derived CDR1 and CDR2 are MDHEN and SYDVKM. The CDR3 runs 14 residues. J was trimmed by 7 bases and V by 3 bases; bases with no gene match: 8. CDR3 sequence reads: CASSFYLTGSGYTF. The CDR3 DNA is TGTGCCAGCAGTTTTTACCTGACAGGGAGTGGCTACACCTTC.

The CDR3 spells CASSQDKSLRTSVPDTQYF. CDR3 nucleotides: TGTGCCAGCAGCCAAGATAAAAGTCTGAGGACTAGCGTTCCAGATACGCAGTATTTT. The rearrangement links TRBV4-2 to TRBJ2-3; 9 positions match TRBD2. The CDR3 is 19 amino acids. V was clipped by 0 bases and J by 4 bases; unmatched bases: 14. CDR1 LGHNA and CDR2 YNFKEQ come from the germline V gene.

The chain recombines TRBV27 with TRBJ2-5; 10 nucleotides align to TRBD1. The CDR3 loop spans 15 amino acids. V gave up 5 bases and J gave up 5 bases; unmatched junction bases: 8. CDR1 MNHEY and CDR2 SMNVEV come from the germline V gene (reference sequence). The CDR3 DNA sequence: TGTGCCAGCAGTCCGTGGACAGGGGGAGGGGAGACCCAGTACTTC. This gives the protein CASSPWTGGGETQYF.

V usage is TRBV25-1 and J usage is TRBJ2-1, with TRBD2 as a possible D gene (6 bases). Germline assignment: CDR1 MGHDK and CDR2 SYGVNS. The CDR3 sequence is 17 residues long. V was pared by 4 bases and J by 1 base, with 17 bases between. The CDR3 sequence: CASSGAPPGESYNEQFF. The CDR3 region has the DNA TGTGCCAGCAGTGGCGCCCCCCCGGGGGAGTCCTACAATGAGCAGTTCTTC.

The chain couples TRBV7-9 to TRBJ2-7; D is unclear. Between the trimmed V and J ends, which lost 5 bases and 4 bases, there was a span of 9 bases. Per germline, CDR1 SEHNR and CDR2 FQNEAQ (reference sequence). This CDR3 is 12 amino acids long. CDR3 residues: CASSNTLYEQYF. In DNA form, the CDR3 reads TGTGCCAGCAGCAATACTCTTTACGAGCAGTACTTC.

The CDR3 here is CSLPTGQGNYGYTF. In DNA form, the CDR3 reads TGCAGCCTACCTACGGGACAGGGAAACTATGGCTACACCTTC. The chain carries TRBV29-1 and TRBJ1-2; 9 bases are shared with TRBD1. V was pared by 8 bases and J by 2 bases, with 9 bases of the junction left unmatched. The CDR3 is 14 amino acids. Germline lookup yields CDR1 SQVTM and CDR2 ANQGSEA.

This rearrangement joins TRBV4-1 to TRBJ1-2; TRBD1 matches 8 bases. This CDR3 is 14 amino acids long. V shed 1 base and J 4 bases; nucleotides not matched to a gene: 2. Germline CDR1 reads MGHRA; CDR2 reads YSYEKL. The CDR3 nucleotides are TGCGCCAGCAGCCAAGCGCAGGGGGCCTATGGCTACACCTTC. Translated, it gives CASSQAQGAYGYTF.

In this sample, this clone turned up many times. Other DNA sequences in the same sample also yield this CDR3. The V gene is TRBV5-1, the J gene TRBJ1-1; 7 bases agree with TRBD1. Trimming took 0 bases from V and 0 from J; bases not matched to a gene: 5. This CDR3 comprises 16 residues. Looked up from germline, CDR1 is SGHRS and CDR2 is YFSETQ. CDR3 in DNA: TGCGCCAGCAGCTTGGGACAGGGCGGGATGAACACTGAAGCTTTCTTT. This gives the protein CASSLGQGGMNTEAFF.

The V gene is TRBV7-9, the J gene TRBJ1-3; D is undetermined. Trimming took off 1 base at V and 0 bases at J, with 4 bases between the two ends. The CDR3 totals 14 residues. Germline CDR1 and CDR2: SEHNR and FQNEAQ (reference sequence). CDR3: CASSLGGSGNTIYF. CDR3 in DNA: TGTGCCAGCAGCTTAGGAGGCTCTGGAAACACCATATATTTT. Full variable domain (missing parts from reference TRBV7-9 and TRBJ1-3): DTGVSQNPRHKITKRGQNVTFRCDPISEHNRLYWYRQTLGQGPEFLTYFQNEAQLEKSRLLSDRFSAERPKGSFSTLEIQRTEQGDSAMYLCASSLGGSGNTIYFGEGSWLTVV.

The CDR3: CAISEPDRESGYTF. CDR3 nucleotide sequence: TGTGCCATCAGTGAGCCGGACAGGGAAAGCGGCTACACCTTC. The J gene is TRBJ1-2, the V gene TRBV10-3; 8 nucleotides agree with TRBD1. The V gene end was trimmed by 2 bases and the J gene end by 8 bases; junction bases not matched to a gene: 7. The CDR3 spans 14 residues. The germline V gene has CDR1 ENHRY and CDR2 SYGVKD.

This chain links TRBV19 with TRBJ2-1, with D unresolved. Germline CDR1 reads LNHDA; CDR2 reads SQIVND (reference sequence). V was clipped by 6 bases and J by 0 bases, with 6 bases between them. This CDR3 is built from 13 residues. The CDR3 DNA follows: TGTGCCAGTAGGAGATCCTCCTACAATGAGCAGTTCTTC. Protein product: CASRRSSYNEQFF.

This chain joins TRBV21-1 and TRBJ1-2. TRBV21-1 is annotated as a pseudogene. The CDR3 has 13 amino acids. In DNA form, the CDR3 reads TGTGCCAGCAGCAAAGTGCGGGGGCCGCTCTACACCTTC. It specifies CASSKVRGPLYTF.

The genes are TRBV30 and TRBJ1-6, with a tentative D call TRBD1 (5 bases). The CDR3 has 14 amino acids. The germline CDR1 and CDR2 sequences are GTSNPN and SVGIG (reference sequence). V gave up 4 bases and J gave up 8 bases, with 15 bases separating them. The CDR3: CAWINPVGDSPLHF. CDR3 sequence (DNA): TGTGCCTGGATTAATCCCGTAGGGGATTCACCCCTCCACTTT.

The rearrangement uses TRBV5-5 and TRBJ1-4; 7 nucleotides match TRBD1. Germline CDR1 and CDR2: SGHKS and YYEKEE (reference sequence). The CDR3 consists of 18 residues. V lost 3 bases to trimming and J lost 3 bases; unmatched junction nucleotides: 14. The CDR3 sequence is CASSSTGKFMTANEKLFF. The CDR3 nucleotides read TGTGCCAGCAGCTCGACAGGGAAGTTTATGACGGCTAATGAAAAACTGTTTTTT.

The J gene is TRBJ2-5, the V gene TRBV5-1; 8 positions agree with TRBD2. Losses at the gene ends were 0 bases for V and 3 bases for J; bases not matched to a gene: 16. The CDR3 sequence is 19 residues long. Germline V gene sequence: CDR1 SGHRS, CDR2 YFSETQ. CDR3 bases: TGCGCCAGCAGCTTGGAAGGACGGCTAGCGGGCATTCGGGAAGAGACCCAGTACTTC. Protein product: CASSLEGRLAGIREETQYF.